Presented here are 12 T cell receptor beta chains from one specimen sequenced in a study of monozygotic twins with inflammatory bowel disease. TCRdb reprocessed the 5' RACE reads, keeping one entry per CDR3 protein, no DNA. The sample table includes a few hundred thousand distinct CDR3 sequences. Sequencing was done on a sample of blood. The receptors derive from a human donor with ulcerative colitis or Crohn's disease, or a healthy co-twin of an affected twin (not recorded which).

This chain joins TRBV4-3 and TRBJ2-7; as DNA is missing, the TRBD1 call by TCRdb cannot be tested. This CDR3 region has 15 residues. CDR1 and CDR2 (germline): LGHNA, YSLEER. CDR3 protein: CASSPGTGGSYEQYF.

The J gene is TRBJ1-6, the V gene TRBV5-1. CDR1 is SGHRS, CDR2 YFSETQ, per germline. The length of the CDR3 is 14 residues. CDR3 sequence reads: CASSLEGPNSPLHF.

V gene TRBV20-1 combines with J gene TRBJ2-7; the TCRdb D gene call, TRBD1, has no DNA to confirm it. Germline V gives CDR1 DFQATT, CDR2 SNEGSKA (reference sequence). This CDR3 comprises 14 residues. The CDR3 sequence: CSAREGGRVYEQYF.

The chain links TRBV19 to TRBJ2-2. The CDR3 loop spans 11 amino acids. CDR1 is LNHDA and CDR2 is SQIVND in the germline V gene (reference sequence). The CDR3 is CASSITGELFF.

This chain links TRBV20-1 with TRBJ2-5; TCRdb's D gene call, TRBD1, goes unchecked for lack of DNA. The CDR3 spans 15 residues. Germline lookup yields CDR1 DFQATT and CDR2 SNEGSKA (reference sequence). The chain's CDR3 is CSTTQGQGLQETQYF.

This sequence joins TRBV12-3 or TRBV12-4 and TRBJ2-6; TCRdb indicates TRBD1, and absent DNA this call remains unverified. The CDR3 length is 18 residues. CDR3 sequence: CANFNRSTGRSGANVLTF.

J is TRBJ1-1 and V is TRBV3-1; the D call of TRBD1 rests on TCRdb alone, since no DNA is present to check it. Germline V gene sequence: CDR1 LGHDT, CDR2 YNNKEL (reference sequence). CDR3 length equals 14 residues. This chain's CDR3 is CASSQVAGDTEAFF.

The CDR3 sequence is CASSYPPATETQYF. The chain has TRBV5-1 and TRBJ2-5; TCRdb's D gene call, TRBD1, goes unchecked for lack of DNA. The CDR3 extends over 14 amino acids. Germline CDR1 and CDR2: SGHRS and YFSETQ. The whole variable domain, remainder taken from reference TRBV5-1 and TRBJ2-5, is KAGVTQTPRYLIKTRGQQVTLSCSPISGHRSVSWYQQTPGQGLQFLFEYFSETQRNKGNFPGRFSGRQFSNSRSEMNVSTLELGDSALYLCASSYPPATETQYFGPGTRLLVL.

The chain recombines TRBV28 with TRBJ2-2. Germline V CDR1 and CDR2: MDHEN, SYDVKM. The CDR3 runs to 15 residues. The CDR3 loop is CASSVPDSNTGELFF.

The rearrangement links TRBV6-2 or TRBV6-3 to TRBJ2-1; TCRdb reports TRBD1, a call that lacks DNA to check it against. The CDR3 contains 14 residues. Germline V lookup: CDR1 MNHEY, CDR2 SVGEGT. CDR3 amino acids: CASRSGQGAFEQFF.

The chain uses TRBV30 and TRBJ2-1; TCRdb outputs TRBD2, but without DNA this stays unchecked. CDR1 is GTSNPN and CDR2 is SVGIG in the germline V gene (reference sequence). This CDR3 has 13 residues. CDR3 sequence: CAWGTAGGPKQFF.

V gene TRBV7-9 combines with J gene TRBJ2-1; lacking DNA, the TRBD2 call made by TCRdb goes unchecked. The CDR3 extends over 14 amino acids. Germline CDR1 SEHNR, CDR2 FQNEAQ (reference sequence). The CDR3 sequence: CASSLRTFYNEQFF.